The 27 T cell receptor beta chains listed next were all sequenced from one sample in a study of OX40 agonist ivuxolimab in advanced cancers. Clones were read by immunoSEQ multiplex PCR, and TCRdb kept only the in-frame ones, dropping some. The table records about 86,000 clones, roughly 89% of them present only once. The sample consisted of CD4+ or CD8+ T cells sorted from blood, taken in a trial of the OX40 agonist ivuxolimab. The source of these receptors is an adult with an advanced solid tumor such as melanoma, head and neck, liver or kidney cancer.

The V gene is TRBV28, the J gene TRBJ2-5, with D unresolved. The DNA end favors TRBJ2-7, so the J call may be wrong. The germline V gene encodes CDR1 MDHEN and CDR2 SYDVKM. This CDR3 contains 11 residues. The CDR3: CASSSAREQYF. The CDR3 DNA is TGTGCCAGCAGTTCCGCCCGCGAGCAGTACTTC.

Written as DNA, the CDR3 is TGTGCCAGCAGTCTCCGGACAGGGACCTACGAGCAGTACTTC. It encodes CASSLRTGTYEQYF. V usage is TRBV6-1 and J usage is TRBJ2-7, with 8 bases matching TRBD1. With 5 bases clipped from V and 2 bases from J, the junction kept 5 bases outside the gene matches. Germline V gene sequence: CDR1 MNHNS, CDR2 SASEGT. The CDR3 sequence is 14 residues long.

The chain joins TRBV5-6 to TRBJ2-1; 7 nucleotides agree with TRBD1. The ends lost 4 bases at V and 3 bases at J; junction bases unmatched: 4. CDR3 length equals 14 residues. The germline V gene has CDR1 SGHDT and CDR2 YYEEEE. CDR3 in amino acids: CASSPGQYYNEQFF. The CDR3 DNA follows: TGTGCCAGCAGCCCGGGACAGTACTACAATGAGCAGTTCTTC.

Written as DNA, the CDR3 is TGTGCCAGCAGCTTACCGGGACTACCCTACGAGCAGTACTTC. Protein: CASSLPGLPYEQYF. The genes are TRBV11-3 and TRBJ2-7; 7 bases agree with TRBD2. This CDR3 is built from 14 residues. V was pared by 2 bases and J by 2 bases, with 3 bases of the junction left unmatched. Per germline, CDR1 SGHNT and CDR2 YENEEA.

This clone came up a few times. The chain uses TRBV5-1 and TRBJ2-5, with TRBD2 matching 7 bases. CDR1 SGHRS and CDR2 YFSETQ come from the germline V gene. CDR3 length equals 14 residues. Unmatched junction bases numbered 6, after V lost 6 bases and J lost 1 base. The CDR3 DNA sequence: TGCGCCAGCAAGATTGGCGGGAGCCAAGAGACCCAGTACTTC. This gives the protein CASKIGGSQETQYF.

The gene calls are TRBV5-6 and TRBJ2-5; D not certain. Trimming took off 3 bases at V and 7 bases at J, with 10 bases between the two ends. Germline V CDR1 and CDR2: SGHDT, YYEEEE. The CDR3 spans 12 residues. The CDR3 DNA sequence: TGTGCCAGCAGCTACGGTAGTGGGACCCAGTACTTC. Residues: CASSYGSGTQYF. Using reference TRBV5-6 and TRBJ2-5 for the parts outside the CDR3, the full variable domain is DAGVTQSPTHLIKTRGQQVTLRCSPKSGHDTVSWYQQALGQGPQFIFQYYEEEERQRGNFPDRFSGHQFPNYSSELNVNALLLGDSALYLCASSYGSGTQYFGPGTRLLVL.

The chain recombines TRBV19 with TRBJ1-5, with D possibly being TRBD1 (5 bases). Germline lookup yields CDR1 LNHDA and CDR2 SQIVND (reference sequence). The CDR3 contains 15 residues. V dropped 2 bases and J dropped 6 bases, with 14 bases sitting between them. For the CDR3, the DNA is TGTGCCAGTAGTATAAGTAGGCGGGGGACTCAGCCCCAGCATTTT. Translation: CASSISRRGTQPQHF.

This clone appeared once. This chain joins TRBV6-1 and TRBJ1-5; 9 bases map to TRBD1. From germline, CDR1 is MNHNS and CDR2 SASEGT. V lost 5 bases and J lost 3; bases outside the gene matches: 5. The CDR3 sequence is 15 residues long. The CDR3: CASSWTGAPNQPQHF. CDR3 DNA sequence: TGTGCCAGCAGTTGGACAGGGGCGCCCAATCAGCCCCAGCATTTT.

The genes are TRBV5-6 and TRBJ1-1; tentatively, D is TRBD1 (5 bases). Germline lookup yields CDR1 SGHDT and CDR2 YYEEEE. Trimming pared 4 bases from V and 0 bases from J, leaving 13 bases between. This CDR3 is 15 amino acids long. The CDR3 DNA follows: TGTGCCAGCAGCCGTGACAGAATCATGAACACTGAAGCTTTCTTT. This gives the protein CASSRDRIMNTEAFF.

V usage is TRBV21-1 and J usage is TRBJ2-4; TRBD1, the table's D call, lacks a check against the DNA. TRBV21-1 is described as a pseudogene. The CDR3 loop spans 14 amino acids. The CDR3 DNA sequence: TGTGCCAGCAGCAAGGCAGGGGCTAAAAACATTCAGTACTTC. It translates to CASSKAGAKNIQYF.

The V call is TRBV5-1, the J call TRBJ2-1; 13 bases are shared with TRBD2. This CDR3 has 18 residues. V shed 0 bases, J shed 8 bases, and the junction held 11 bases outside the gene matches. Germline V gives CDR1 SGHRS, CDR2 YFSETQ. In DNA form, the CDR3 reads TGCGCCAGCAGCTTGGGTGGGGCCGGACTAGCGGGAGTCGATGAGCAGTTCTTC. This encodes CASSLGGAGLAGVDEQFF.

This chain links TRBV29-1 with TRBJ2-1; no clear D gene. Germline loops: CDR1 SQVTM, CDR2 ANQGSEA. The V and J ends lost 6 bases and 2 bases respectively, with 5 bases between them. CDR3 size: 11 residues. DNA of the CDR3: TGCAGCGTCGTGGCCTACAATGAGCAGTTCTTC. Translating it yields CSVVAYNEQFF.

The V and J genes are TRBV5-6 and TRBJ2-7, with no clear D. V lost 4 bases and J lost 0, with 11 bases in between. This CDR3 has 14 residues. In germline, CDR1 is SGHDT, CDR2 YYEEEE. CDR3 amino acids: CASSRGPGSYEQYF. The DNA for the CDR3 is TGTGCCAGCAGCCGAGGACCGGGCTCCTACGAGCAGTACTTC.

Concerning this clone itself: This likely comes from a read error, as the CDR3 has no conserved phenylalanine or tryptophan at its end. The DNA is left out, because the CDR3 cannot be placed on it with certainty; the CDR3 is given as TCRdb lists it. The rearrangement joins TRBV21-1 to TRBJ1-1; no DNA check was done on the table's D call, TRBD1. TRBV21-1 is described as a pseudogene. The CDR3 is 15 residues long, ends included. The CDR3 is CASSPTGSTNTEAFL.

This chain connects TRBV2 to TRBJ2-3; D remains ambiguous. The CDR3 contains 13 residues. The V gene lost 1 base and the J gene lost 6 bases, with 8 bases spanning the gap. CDR1 and CDR2 (germline): SNHLY, FYNNEI. The CDR3 here is CASSEEVRDTQYF. The CDR3 DNA follows: TGTGCCAGCAGTGAAGAGGTCCGGGATACGCAGTATTTT.

The rearrangement uses TRBV13 and TRBJ2-7, with a possible D match to TRBD2 (6 bases). Trimming took 0 bases from V and 0 from J, leaving 12 bases between them. CDR3 length: 16 amino acids. From germline, CDR1 is PRHDT and CDR2 FYEKMQ (reference sequence). For the CDR3, the DNA is TGTGCCAGCAGCTTAGGTAGCGGAGTCCCCTCCTACGAGCAGTACTTC. As protein: CASSLGSGVPSYEQYF.

CDR3 amino acids: CASSLQINEQFF. The DNA of the CDR3 is TGCGCCAGCAGCTTGCAGATCAATGAGCAGTTCTTC. The rearrangement joins TRBV5-1 to TRBJ2-1; no reliable D call. CDR3 length: 12 amino acids. With 1 base removed from V and 6 bases from J, the gap between germline ends came to 5 bases. CDR1 and CDR2 from the germline V gene are SGHRS and YFSETQ.

This clone showed up just once. This rearrangement joins TRBV11-2 to TRBJ2-7; D is undetermined. The CDR3 runs 10 residues. V lost 3 bases, J lost 6 bases, and 3 bases lay in between. Germline CDR1 and CDR2: SGHAT and FQNNGV. CDR3 sequence: CASSLSEQYF. Written as DNA, the CDR3 is TGTGCCAGCAGCTTGAGCGAGCAGTACTTC.

The chain has TRBV6-1 and TRBJ2-7, with 11 bases matching TRBD1. Germline V lookup: CDR1 MNHNS, CDR2 SASEGT. The CDR3 runs to 14 residues. V shed 8 bases, J shed 3 bases, and the junction held 6 bases outside the gene matches. The CDR3 DNA follows: TGTGCCAGCCTCCGGACAGGGGGCTACTACGAGCAGTACTTC. Protein product: CASLRTGGYYEQYF.

V and J are TRBV14 and TRBJ2-7; D is possibly TRBD1 (6 bases). Trimming stripped 5 bases from V and 2 bases from J, with 19 bases between. This CDR3 has 16 amino acids. In germline, CDR1 is SGHDN, CDR2 FVKESK. Here the CDR3 DNA reads TGTGCCAGCAGCTTAGAGGACAGCTCCCAAACCTACGAGCAGTACTTC. Protein product: CASSLEDSSQTYEQYF.

The chain has TRBV25-1 and TRBJ2-2; no clear D. Per germline, CDR1 MGHDK and CDR2 SYGVNS. The CDR3 length is 14 residues. Trimming cost V 4 bases and J 0 bases, with 6 bases left between them. CDR3 sequence: CASSVRPNTGELFF. CDR3 DNA: TGTGCCAGCAGTGTCAGGCCGAACACCGGGGAGCTGTTTTTT. The full variable domain, its missing parts supplied by reference TRBV25-1 and TRBJ2-2, is EADIYQTPRYLVIGTGKKITLECSQTMGHDKMYWYQQDPGMELHLIHYSYGVNSTEKGDLSSESTVSRIRTEHFPLTLESARPSHTSQYLCASSVRPNTGELFFGEGSRLTVL.

The rearrangement links TRBV11-2 to TRBJ1-3, with 7 nucleotides matching TRBD1. The CDR3 contains 16 residues. Germline CDR1 reads SGHAT; CDR2 reads FQNNGV. J gave up 1 base and V 5 bases, and 8 bases lay outside the gene matches. The CDR3 bases are TGTGCCAGCAGCGAACAACAGGGGAGGTCTGGAAACACCATATATTTT. Encoded protein: CASSEQQGRSGNTIYF.

The CDR3 here is CASRPGTNYGYTF. Written as DNA, the CDR3 is TGTGCCAGCAGGCCGGGGACTAACTATGGCTACACCTTC. The genes are TRBV6-5 and TRBJ1-2, with D unclear. The CDR3 has 13 residues. Trimming removed 6 bases from V and 0 bases from J, with 8 bases in between. Germline V gives CDR1 MNHEY, CDR2 SVGAGI.

V is TRBV27 and J is TRBJ2-7; 15 bases align to TRBD2. Unmatched junction bases numbered 7, after V lost 6 bases and J lost 7 bases. The CDR3 is made up of 15 amino acids. Germline assignment: CDR1 MNHEY and CDR2 SMNVEV (reference sequence). CDR3 bases: TGTGCCAGCAGCGGGACTAGCGGGAGGATAGGGGAGCAGTACTTC. It is translated as CASSGTSGRIGEQYF.

The rearrangement uses TRBV29-1 and TRBJ1-4; TRBD1 matches at 7 bases. The CDR3 has 14 residues. CDR1 is SQVTM and CDR2 is ANQGSEA in the germline V gene. J gave up 8 bases and V 4 bases, and 10 bases lay outside the gene matches. This chain's CDR3 is CSVGDSPLGEKLFF. CDR3 nucleotides: TGCAGCGTTGGGGACAGCCCCCTTGGGGAAAAACTGTTTTTT.

The chain employs TRBV30 and TRBJ2-1; D is tentatively TRBD1 or TRBD2 (5 bases each). Trimming cost V 4 bases and J 8 bases, with 15 bases left between them. The germline V gene encodes CDR1 GTSNPN and CDR2 SVGIG (reference sequence). CDR3 size: 13 residues. CDR3: CAWNLLWDDEQFF. In nucleotides, the CDR3 is TGTGCCTGGAACCTACTCTGGGACGATGAGCAGTTCTTC.

The CDR3 spells CASIWAAGLNTGELFF. The CDR3 bases are TGTGCCAGCATCTGGGCTGCGGGATTGAACACCGGGGAGCTGTTTTTT. The rearrangement joins TRBV7-9 to TRBJ2-2; TRBD2 might be the D (6 bases). This CDR3 is built from 16 residues. V lost 7 bases and J lost 1, with 16 bases in between. CDR1 is SEHNR and CDR2 is FQNEAQ in the germline V gene (reference sequence).